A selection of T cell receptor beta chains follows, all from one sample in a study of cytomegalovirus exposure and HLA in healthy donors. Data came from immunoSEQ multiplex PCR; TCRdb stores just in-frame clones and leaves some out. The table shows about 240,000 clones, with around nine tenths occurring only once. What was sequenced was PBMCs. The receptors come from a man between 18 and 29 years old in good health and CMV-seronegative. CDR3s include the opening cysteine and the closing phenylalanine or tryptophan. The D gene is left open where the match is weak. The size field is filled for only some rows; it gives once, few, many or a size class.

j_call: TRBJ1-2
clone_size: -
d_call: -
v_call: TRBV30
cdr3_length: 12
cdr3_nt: TGTGCCTGGAGTTTAGGGGCCCCCCCCTACACCTTC
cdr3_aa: CAWSLGAPPYTF

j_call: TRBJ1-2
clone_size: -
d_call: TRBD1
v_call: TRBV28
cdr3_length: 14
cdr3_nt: TGTGCCAGCAGCCTAGCCAGGGGGTCCTATGGCTACACCTTC
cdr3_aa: CASSLARGSYGYTF

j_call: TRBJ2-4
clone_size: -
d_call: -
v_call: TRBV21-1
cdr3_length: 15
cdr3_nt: TGTGCCAGCAGCCTGGAAAGCGGGAGAGGAAACATTCAGTACTTC
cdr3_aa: CASSLESGRGNIQYF

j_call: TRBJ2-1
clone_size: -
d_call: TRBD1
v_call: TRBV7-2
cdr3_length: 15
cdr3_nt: TGTGCCAGCAGCTTTCCCGCCGGGACAGGGTCTGAGCAGTTCTTC
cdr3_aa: CASSFPAGTGSEQFF

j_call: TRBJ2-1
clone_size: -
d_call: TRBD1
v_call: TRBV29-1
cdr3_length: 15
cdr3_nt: TGCAGCGACCGGACAGGGAGGTACAATGGAGATGAGCAGTTCTTC
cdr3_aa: CSDRTGRYNGDEQFF

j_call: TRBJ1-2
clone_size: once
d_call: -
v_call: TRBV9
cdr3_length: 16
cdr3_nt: TGTGCCAGCAGCGTAGCGCCTCACGCGGCTAACTATGGCTACACCTTC
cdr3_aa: CASSVAPHAANYGYTF

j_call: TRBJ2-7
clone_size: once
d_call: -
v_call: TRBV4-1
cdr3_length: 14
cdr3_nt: TGCGCCAGCAGCCAAGAGGCTAGTCTCAACGAGCAGTACTTC
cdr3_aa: CASSQEASLNEQYF

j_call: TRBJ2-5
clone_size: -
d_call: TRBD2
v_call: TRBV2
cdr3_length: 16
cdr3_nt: TGTGCCAGCAGTGAATGGTTTTCTCGACTAGCGGAGACCCAGTACTTC
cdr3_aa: CASSEWFSRLAETQYF

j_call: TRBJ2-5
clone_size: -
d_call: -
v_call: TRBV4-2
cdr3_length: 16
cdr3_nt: TGTGCCAGCAGCCATGGAGACAGACCAAACCAAGAGACCCAGTACTTC
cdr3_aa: CASSHGDRPNQETQYF

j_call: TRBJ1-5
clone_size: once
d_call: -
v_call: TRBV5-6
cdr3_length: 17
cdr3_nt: TGTGCCAGCAGCTTTTCTTTGCGGGGGCTTAGCAATCAGCCCCAGCATTTT
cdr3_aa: CASSFSLRGLSNQPQHF